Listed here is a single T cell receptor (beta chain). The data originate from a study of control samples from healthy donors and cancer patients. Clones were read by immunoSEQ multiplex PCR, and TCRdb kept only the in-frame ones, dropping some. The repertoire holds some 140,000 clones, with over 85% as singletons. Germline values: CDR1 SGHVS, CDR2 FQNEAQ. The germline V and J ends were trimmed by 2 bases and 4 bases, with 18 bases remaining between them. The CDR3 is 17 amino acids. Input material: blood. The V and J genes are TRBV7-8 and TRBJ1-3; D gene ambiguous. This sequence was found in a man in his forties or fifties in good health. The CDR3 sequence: CASSLFEVSLGGNTIYF. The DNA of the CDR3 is TGTGCCAGCAGCTTATTTGAGGTCTCGCTGGGCGGAAACACCATATATTTT.